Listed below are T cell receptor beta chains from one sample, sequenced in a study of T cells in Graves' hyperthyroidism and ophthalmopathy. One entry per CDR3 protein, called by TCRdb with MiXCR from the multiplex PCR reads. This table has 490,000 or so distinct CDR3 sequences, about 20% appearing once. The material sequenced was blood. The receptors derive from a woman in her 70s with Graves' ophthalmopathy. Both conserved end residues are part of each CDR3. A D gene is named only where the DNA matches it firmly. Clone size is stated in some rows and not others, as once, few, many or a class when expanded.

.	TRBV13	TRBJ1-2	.	TGTGCCAGCAGTCTTACTCCCCCCCAGTATGGCTACACCTTC	CASSLTPPQYGYTF
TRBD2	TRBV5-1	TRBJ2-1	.	TGCGCCAGCCGCATCCGCGGGGGGAACAATGAGCAGTTCTTC	CASRIRGGNNEQFF
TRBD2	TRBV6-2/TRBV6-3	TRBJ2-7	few	TGTGCCAGCAGGACCGCTAGCGGCCGGACCTACGAGCAGTACTTC	CASRTASGRTYEQYF
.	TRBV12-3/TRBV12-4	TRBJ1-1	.	TGTGCCAGCAGTTTAGGGGGGGCATTTATGATGAACACTGAAGCTTTCTTT	CASSLGGAFMMNTEAFF
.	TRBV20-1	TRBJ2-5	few	TGCAGTGCTAGAGGTCTGGGCGGTGAGACCCAGTACTTC	CSARGLGGETQYF
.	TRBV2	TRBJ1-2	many	TGTGCCAGCAGTGGGGACTTGGGGTATGGCTACACCTTC	CASSGDLGYGYTF
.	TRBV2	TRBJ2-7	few	TGTGCCAGCAGTTCCGAGACAGCGGGTGGGTACGAGCAGTACTTC	CASSSETAGGYEQYF
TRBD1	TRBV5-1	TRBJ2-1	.	TGCGCCAGCAGCCCAGGGGGACAGTTATCCTACAATGAGCAGTTCTTC	CASSPGGQLSYNEQFF
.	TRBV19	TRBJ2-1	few	TGTGCCAGTAGTATCATTAAGTCAAGGGGAGTCCGAGCAGACAATGAGCAGTTCTTC	CASSIIKSRGVRADNEQFF
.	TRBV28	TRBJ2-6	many	TGTGCCAGCGGGCGGTCTGGGGCCAACGTCCTGACTTTC	CASGRSGANVLTF
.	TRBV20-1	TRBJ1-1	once	TGCAGTGCTAGAGATCCACAGAGGAACACTGAAGCTTTCTTT	CSARDPQRNTEAFF
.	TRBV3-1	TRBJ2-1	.	TGTGCCAGCAGCCAAAACGCGTTATTCTACGATGAGCAGTTCTTC	CASSQNALFYDEQFF
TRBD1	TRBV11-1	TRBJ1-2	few	TGTGCCAGCAGCTTGGGACAGGAAGCTAACTATGGCTACACCTTC	CASSLGQEANYGYTF
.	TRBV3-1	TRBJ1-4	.	TGTGCCAGCAGCCAAGGGGGGGCGCGGGAAAAACTGTTTTTT	CASSQGGAREKLFF
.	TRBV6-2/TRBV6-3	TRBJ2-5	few	TGTGCCAGCAGTTCGGACGTGAGGGGGACCCAGTACTTC	CASSSDVRGTQYF
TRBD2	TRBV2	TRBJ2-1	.	TGTGCCAGCAGCGCGGTCGGGAGGGCCGGGAATGAGCAGTTCTTC	CASSAVGRAGNEQFF
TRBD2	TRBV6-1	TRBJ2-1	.	TGTGCCAGCAGTGAAATGTTGCTAGCGGGAAACAATGAGCAGTTCTTC	CASSEMLLAGNNEQFF
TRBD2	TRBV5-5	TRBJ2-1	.	TGTGCCAGCAGGGTAGCGGGAGGGTGGGAAGATGAGCAGTTCTTC	CASRVAGGWEDEQFF
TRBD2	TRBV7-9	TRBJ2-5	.	TGTGCCAGCAGCCTCGGTTCTAGCGGGAGAATCTCCCAAGAGACCCAGTACTTC	CASSLGSSGRISQETQYF
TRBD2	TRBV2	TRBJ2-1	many	TGTGCCAGCAGTTCCCAAGAGCGGGGGATGAATGAGCAGTTCTTC	CASSSQERGMNEQFF
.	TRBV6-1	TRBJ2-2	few	TGTGCCAGCAACCCAGGGACCGGGGAGCTGTTTTTT	CASNPGTGELFF
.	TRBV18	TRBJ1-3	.	TGTGCCAGCCCCGCTCCGGACAGAAAATATTTT	CASPAPDRKYF
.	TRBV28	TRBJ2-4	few	TGTGCCAGCAATACCTGGCAGACTAAAAACATTCAGTACTTC	CASNTWQTKNIQYF
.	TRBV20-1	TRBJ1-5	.	TGCAGTGCTAAGGCCAGCCCCTATCAGCCCCCGCATTTT	CSAKASPYQPPHF
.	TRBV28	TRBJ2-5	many	TGTGCCAGCAGTTCGGCCTCACCCCCTGAGACCCAGTACTTC	CASSSASPPETQYF
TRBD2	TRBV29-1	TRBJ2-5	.	TGCAGCGTTGGTCTAGCGGGAGAGCTAGAGACCCAGTACTTC	CSVGLAGELETQYF